This TCR beta chain was identified during a study of T cells in Graves' hyperthyroidism and ophthalmopathy. Whole-study results and caveats: Blood samples included most of the expanded thyroid clonotypes exceeding 0.001. It was a median about 6 months before onset that the model predicted ophthalmopathy.

Template material for amplifying TCR beta CDR3 regions consisted of RNA transcripts. The TCR CDR3 first-round RT-PCR relied on the HTBI primer set. TCRdb used MiXCR to reprocess the multiplex PCR reads, holding one entry per CDR3 protein. The sample comprises about 400,000 distinct CDR3 sequences, under 15% of which are singletons, and approximately 32% rests with the top ten. For this clonotype: Its antigen is not identified.

This TCR was recovered from a woman under 40 with Graves' hyperthyroidism. The specimen was blood.

Here the CDR3 DNA reads TGTGCCAGCAGTCCTAGAGAGCGGGAGGGCTTCCACAATGAGCAGTTCTTC. Its translation: CASSPREREGFHNEQFF. The V gene is TRBV6-1, the J gene TRBJ2-1; 10 positions agree with TRBD2. With 5 bases clipped from V and 5 bases from J, the junction kept 12 bases outside the gene matches. This CDR3 is built from 17 residues. The germline V gene encodes CDR1 MNHNS and CDR2 SASEGT.